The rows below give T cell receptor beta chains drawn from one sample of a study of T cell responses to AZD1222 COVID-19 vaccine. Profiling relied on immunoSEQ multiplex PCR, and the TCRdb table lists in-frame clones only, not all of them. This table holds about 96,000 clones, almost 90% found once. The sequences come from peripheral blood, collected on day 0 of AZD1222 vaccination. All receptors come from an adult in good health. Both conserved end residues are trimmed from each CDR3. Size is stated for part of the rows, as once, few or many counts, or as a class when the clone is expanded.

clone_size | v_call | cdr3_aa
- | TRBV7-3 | ASSLMGTSRTNEQF
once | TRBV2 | ASSEEGAGRAEADTQY
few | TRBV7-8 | ASSRDRDQPQH
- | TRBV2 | ASRALAAPSYEQY
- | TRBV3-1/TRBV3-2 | ASSQEPRSREQY
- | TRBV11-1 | ASSPRDSHQETQY
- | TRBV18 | ASSPGQGIGNQPQH
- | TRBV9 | ASSPYGRANTEAF
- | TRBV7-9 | ASSLGAYEQY
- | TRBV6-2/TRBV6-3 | ASSATSGKTDTQY
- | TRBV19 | ASSSTGEREQY
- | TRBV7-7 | ASSLGPRG
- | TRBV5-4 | ASRQDTNTGELF
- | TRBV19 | ASSMRGQGQTEQY
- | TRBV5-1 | APRMVGASSNQPQH
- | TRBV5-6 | ASSLDLGPMADTQY
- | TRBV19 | ASSIGQGRTDTQY
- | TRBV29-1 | SVEYPGQSSYEQY
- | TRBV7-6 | ASSPMTGRYGYT
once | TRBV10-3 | AISGGTEIR
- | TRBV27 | ASSDRGALNTEAF
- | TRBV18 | ASSPFRTGDQETQY
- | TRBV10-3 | AISESGGVSYEQY
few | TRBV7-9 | ASSPVGDTQY
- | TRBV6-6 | ASSPDPTGGRLLLAKNIQY
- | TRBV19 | ASSIVRLISNQPQH
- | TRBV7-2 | ASRQSGQTTGELF
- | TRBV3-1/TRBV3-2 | ASSQDNRQGPGEF
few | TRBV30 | AWSGTGDEKLF
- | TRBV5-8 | ASSLGQWNSPLH
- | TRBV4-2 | ASSQEDRQNTEAF